Below, 13 T cell receptor beta chains from the same sample are listed, as sequenced in a study of blood T cell repertoires in COVID-19 (dated by TCRdb to 2019 to 2021). The protocol used for the library was the immunoSEQ multiplex PCR assay. TCRdb stores this immuneACCESS table with in-frame sequences only. Part of the clones is absent; in the studies checked, under half of the shortfall reflects unresolved V genes, and no reason is known for the rest. The sample records roughly 170,000 clones, approximately 82% of which are singletons. The biggest ten clones account for 15% to 20% of the sample. The sequenced sample was PBMCs or T cells enriched from blood (not recorded which). The receptors shown here come from a man aged 55 to 70 who had recovered from COVID-19.

This rearrangement joins TRBV20-1 to TRBJ1-6; D perhaps matches TRBD1 (5 bases). V lost 3 bases to trimming and J lost 7 bases, with 16 bases between them. This CDR3 region has 15 residues. CDR1 and CDR2 from the germline V gene are DFQATT and SNEGSKA (reference sequence). The CDR3 sequence: CSASANTGPNSPLHF. The CDR3 DNA reads TGCAGTGCTAGTGCTAATACAGGACCCAATTCACCCCTCCACTTT.

The chain uses TRBV28 and TRBJ1-2; unclear D gene. This CDR3 is built from 17 residues. The germline gives CDR1 MDHEN, CDR2 SYDVKM. Trimming took 6 bases from V and 4 from J, leaving 24 bases between them. CDR3: CASSLGEDGGPLYGYTF. CDR3 DNA sequence: TGTGCCAGCAGCCTCGGCGAGGACGGAGGCCCCCTCTATGGCTACACCTTC.

This clone was seen only a few times. The V gene is TRBV5-1, the J gene TRBJ1-1; D is unresolved. V was clipped by 4 bases and J by 1 base, with 8 bases between them. This CDR3 contains 13 residues. The V gene's germline CDR1 is SGHRS and CDR2 YFSETQ. In DNA, the CDR3 is TGCGCCAGCAGCCCGCACGGGAACACTGAAGCTTTCTTT. It is translated as CASSPHGNTEAFF.

The CDR3: CASSLGLIAGNTIYF. The CDR3 nucleotides read TGTGCCAGCAGCTTAGGGTTAATAGCTGGAAACACCATATATTTT. The rearrangement uses TRBV7-9 and TRBJ1-3; D gene unclear. CDR3 length: 15 residues. Trimming pared 1 base from V and 2 bases from J, leaving 9 bases between. Germline V gene lookup returns CDR1 SEHNR and CDR2 FQNEAQ (reference sequence).

The chain couples TRBV5-1 to TRBJ2-2, with a weak D call TRBD1 (5 bases). V was trimmed by 2 bases and J by 5 bases, leaving 10 bases between them. This CDR3 contains 14 residues. In germline, CDR1 is SGHRS, CDR2 YFSETQ. The CDR3 sequence is CASSLETATGELFF. The CDR3 DNA follows: TGCGCCAGCAGCTTAGAGACAGCGACCGGGGAGCTGTTTTTT.

V is TRBV3-1 (or the pseudogene TRBV3-2) and J is TRBJ1-2; 8 bases are a match to TRBD1. Germline CDR1 reads LGHDT; CDR2 reads YNNKEL (reference sequence). Trimming at V came to 0 bases and at J to 6 bases, leaving 12 bases not matched to a gene. The CDR3 covers 17 residues. CDR3 region: CASSQEDLHRGLHGYTF. The CDR3 DNA is TGTGCCAGCAGCCAAGAGGATTTACACAGGGGGTTGCATGGCTACACCTTC.

The rearrangement links TRBV3-1 (or the pseudogene TRBV3-2) to TRBJ2-5; no clear D. Germline CDR1 is LGHDT and CDR2 is YNNKEL (reference sequence). The CDR3 totals 11 residues. The V end lost 5 bases, the J end lost 2 bases, and 3 bases lay between the germline ends. For the CDR3, the DNA is TGTGCCAGCAGCACACAAGAGACCCAGTACTTC. This codes for CASSTQETQYF.

The chain has TRBV9 and TRBJ1-3; D is possibly TRBD1 (5 bases). The V gene's germline CDR1 is SGDLS and CDR2 YYNGEE. The CDR3 sequence is 15 residues long. Trimming pared 1 base from V and 7 bases from J, leaving 15 bases between. CDR3: CASSVSLDIPNTIYF. The CDR3 DNA is TGTGCCAGCAGCGTAAGTCTGGACATTCCCAACACCATATATTTT.

This clone showed up just once. The CDR3 protein is CASSQGQSSYNSPLHF. The CDR3 DNA reads TGTGCCAGCAGCCAAGGACAGAGCTCCTATAATTCACCCCTCCACTTT. This chain uses TRBV5-6 with TRBJ1-6; TRBD1 might be the D (6 bases). The V gene's germline CDR1 is SGHDT and CDR2 YYEEEE. The CDR3 spans 16 residues. V was clipped by 4 bases and J by 0 bases, with 11 bases between them.

The rearrangement joins TRBV5-1 to TRBJ1-2; tentative D call: TRBD1 (5 bases). V dropped 6 bases and J dropped 3 bases, with 12 bases sitting between them. The germline gives CDR1 SGHRS, CDR2 YFSETQ. The CDR3 consists of 13 residues. This CDR3 reads CASNPDSDYGYTF. CDR3 nucleotide sequence: TGCGCCAGCAATCCCGACAGTGACTATGGCTACACCTTC.

The genes are TRBV5-1 and TRBJ2-7; possibly TRBD2 for D (7 bases). Trimming left V 4 bases short and J 2 bases short, with 25 bases between. Germline CDR1 and CDR2: SGHRS and YFSETQ. The CDR3 totals 18 residues. DNA for the CDR3: TGCGCCAGCAGCCCCGGGGGGCGGGTCGGGAGGTTCGCCTACGAGCAGTACTTC. This encodes CASSPGGRVGRFAYEQYF.

This clone was observed once. J is TRBJ1-6 and V is TRBV2; no reliable D call. Germline values: CDR1 SNHLY, CDR2 FYNNEI. The CDR3 spans 16 residues. Trimming took off 4 bases at V and 11 bases at J, with 21 bases between the two ends. CDR3 amino acids: CASSAKSSPGRTPLHF. As DNA, the CDR3 is TGTGCCAGCAGTGCTAAGTCCAGCCCGGGAAGGACACCCCTCCACTTT. The full variable domain, with the rest looked up from reference TRBV2 and TRBJ1-6, is EPEVTQTPSHQVTQMGQEVILRCVPISNHLYFYWYRQILGQKVEFLVSFYNNEISEKSEIFDDQFSVERPDGSNFTLKIRSTKLEDSAMYFCASSAKSSPGRTPLHFGNGTRLTVT.

The rearrangement joins TRBV29-1 to TRBJ2-2; TRBD1 is a possible D gene (6 bases). Germline CDR1 and CDR2: SQVTM and ANQGSEA. Trimming cost V 6 bases and J 5 bases, with 19 bases left between them. The CDR3 runs 15 residues. CDR3 in DNA: TGCAGCGTGCAGGATGGCAGGGGTGAAACCGGGGAGCTGTTTTTT. The encoded protein is CSVQDGRGETGELFF.